The T cell receptor beta chain under discussion was sequenced for a study of T cell repertoires in aging, cancer and after chemotherapy. Study background: Over several months to years, re-sampled healthy donor repertoires clearly shared clones.

The germline V gene has CDR1 SGHDT and CDR2 YYEEEE. The ends were cut back, 1 base at V and 5 bases at J, with 10 bases in the middle. The CDR3 loop spans 13 amino acids. Peripheral blood genomic DNA, not sorted cells or RNA, was the template. Relative to its sample, this clonotype is medium-sized. What it binds is not known. Rearranged V-D-J TRB sequences were amplified with a mixed TRB-A/B primer pool. TCRdb called the multiplex PCR reads again in MiXCR, with one record for every CDR3 protein. The sample holds 10,000 or so distinct CDR3 sequences, approximately 26% seen once. General study points: Median generation probability rose over the chemotherapy interval in each cancer cohort, suggesting rebound thymic output.

The receptor was isolated from a human donor in good health. This sequence joins TRBV5-6 and TRBJ2-7; tentatively, D is TRBD2 (6 bases). The sequencing input was blood. The CDR3 reads CASSLLLADEQYF. In DNA, the CDR3 is TGTGCCAGCAGCTTGCTACTAGCCGACGAGCAGTACTTC.